This paragraph covers one T cell receptor beta chain sequence. This clone was observed a single time. Its antigen remains undetermined. Base qualities are not provided; no much larger clone lies one nucleotide away. This record comes from a study of OX40 agonist ivuxolimab in advanced cancers. Describing the broader study: Ivuxolimab, which targeted the costimulatory receptor OX40 (CD134), was an agonistic, fully human IgG2 monoclonal antibody. Partial responses occurred in three dose-escalation patients, of whom one had hepatocellular carcinoma and two had cutaneous melanoma. Of the roughly 54 patients in dose escalation, 19 had hepatocellular carcinoma, some 15 had melanoma, 9 had renal cell carcinoma and 9 had head and neck cancer. The purpose of peripheral TCRbeta sequencing was to test whether ivuxolimab changed TCR sequence diversity and led to clonal T-cell expansion. In the dose-escalation cohort, roughly 80% of patients were male, and the mean age was roughly 60 years, with a range of roughly 20 to 80. The paper reports the monotherapy dose-escalation portion (N ≈ 50 patients) of the phase I ivuxolimab trial. Prior anti-PD-1, anti-PD-L1 or anti-CTLA-4 therapy was permitted, and checkpoint inhibitors had been received by roughly two fifths of dose-escalation patients. Intravenous ivuxolimab was administered to patients every 2 weeks at six dose levels: 0.01, 0.1, 0.3, 1.5, 3 and 10 mg/kg. General study outcomes and caveats: At doses of 0.1 to 3.0 mg/kg, clonal expansion of both CD4+ and CD8+ T cells in blood was seen between baseline and week 6. After ivuxolimab, more expanded clones were found on average in CD8+ T cells than in CD4+ T cells. Low levels of normalized T-cell clonal expansion were also shown by some nonresponding patients. The antigen specificity of the peripheral T cells that underwent clonal expansion was not determined. Partial responders in the 0.1-3.0 mg/kg groups had among the lowest normalized peripheral clonal expansion, especially among CD8+ T cells.

Patients with autoimmune disease history or receiving systemic immunosuppression were excluded from the trial. Peripheral blood for TCR sequencing was collected from all dose cohorts at baseline, on cycle 4 day 1, and on cycle 7 day 1. Samples came from an open-label, multicenter, first-in-human phase I dose-escalation trial of ivuxolimab. Adults with locally advanced or metastatic melanoma, renal cell, hepatocellular, or head and neck squamous cell carcinoma were enrolled in the trial. Before TCR sequencing, CD4+ T cells and CD8+ T cells from peripheral blood were sorted into separate populations. Per the germline V gene, KGHSH is the CDR1 and LQKENI is the CDR2. The CDR3 covers 15 residues, taking in both the cysteine and the phenylalanine. Of the read, only the CDR3 DNA is kept; its 45 bases are in frame from base 1. V is cut back by 3 bases and J by 7 bases, with 7 bases in the junction unmatched.

Genomic DNA was extracted from sorted cells for sequencing of the TCRbeta CDR3 region. The immunoSEQ Assay was used for sequencing of TCRbeta CDR3 regions. Sourced from immuneACCESS, this table was stored by TCRdb with only in-frame sequences that have V and J called. A share of the clones is absent; for the studies checked, an unresolved V gene accounts for under half, and the remainder has no known explanation. A total of 45,000 to 65,000 clones appear in this sample, about nine tenths of them only once. Together, the top ten hold approximately 6.6% of the sample. The chain is made from TRBV18 and TRBJ1-5; 9 middle bases align to TRBD1. This receptor was obtained from an adult with an advanced solid tumor such as melanoma, head and neck, liver or kidney cancer. The sequences come from CD4+ or CD8+ T cells sorted from blood, collected in a trial of the OX40 agonist ivuxolimab. The bases are TGTGCCAGCTCACCCGAGGGACAGGGAAGGCAGCCCCAGCATTTT. This yields the protein CASSPEGQGRQPQHF.